This is a list of T cell receptor beta chains from one sample in a study of beta chain features in type 1 diabetes. Some clones are missing from TCRdb's copy, which holds only in-frame ones; the method was immunoSEQ multiplex PCR. This table holds under 450,000 clones, approximately 15% found once. The sample comprised naive CD4+ T cells from blood. The receptors were gathered from a man younger than 40 in good health. The CDR3 runs from the conserved cysteine through the conserved F or W. A D gene is named only where the DNA matches it firmly. Size values are once, few and many counts, or a class for expanded clones, and some rows have none.

few | TRBJ2-3 | TRBV7-8 | TRBD2 | CASSPPSGGAISTDTQYF | TGTGCCAGCAGCCCACCTAGCGGGGGGGCGATTAGCACAGATACGCAGTATTTT
- | TRBJ1-3 | TRBV28 | - | CASSLGGNTIYF | TGTGCCAGCAGTTTGGGCGGGAACACCATATATTTT
few | TRBJ1-1 | TRBV25-1 | - | CASSEYGGMNTEAFF | TGTGCCAGCAGTGAATACGGCGGCATGAACACTGAAGCTTTCTTT
few | TRBJ2-5 | TRBV25-1 | - | CASSESWIQETQYF | TGTGCCAGCAGTGAATCTTGGATACAAGAGACCCAGTACTTC
- | TRBJ1-6 | TRBV7-6 | - | CASSLTLSGADSPLHF | TGTGCCAGCAGCCTAACCCTTTCGGGGGCTGATTCACCCCTCCACTTT
- | TRBJ1-4 | TRBV2 | - | CASSEESGSEKLFF | TGTGCCAGCAGTGAAGAATCAGGATCTGAAAAACTGTTTTTT
- | TRBJ2-1 | TRBV19 | - | CASSITGTGEQFF | TGTGCCAGTAGTATTACGGGTACAGGGGAGCAGTTCTTC
- | TRBJ2-1 | TRBV7-9 | TRBD2 | CASHKEIAGYNEQFF | TGTGCCAGCCACAAAGAAATAGCGGGCTACAATGAGCAGTTCTTC
few | TRBJ2-7 | TRBV9 | - | CASSAELKGYEQYF | TGTGCCAGCAGTGCGGAGCTAAAAGGTTACGAGCAGTACTTC
- | TRBJ2-3 | TRBV18 | - | CASSPVDGSSTDTQYF | TGTGCCAGCTCACCAGTGGACGGGAGTAGCACAGATACGCAGTATTTT
- | TRBJ2-1 | TRBV19 | - | CASSIRGRYDNEQFF | TGTGCCAGTAGTATCCGGGGCCGTTACGACAATGAGCAGTTCTTC
few | TRBJ2-2 | TRBV9 | - | CASSVEGNTGELFF | TGTGCCAGCAGCGTAGAAGGGAACACCGGGGAGCTGTTTTTT
- | TRBJ1-2 | TRBV7-9 | TRBD1 | CASSFDDRVYYGYTF | TGTGCCAGCAGCTTTGATGACAGGGTCTACTATGGCTACACCTTC
- | TRBJ2-5 | TRBV7-9 | TRBD2 | CASSSYGLAGVRETQYF | TGTGCCAGCAGCTCCTACGGGCTAGCGGGGGTACGGGAGACCCAGTACTTC
few | TRBJ2-5 | TRBV5-1 | TRBD2 | CASSSGLAGVETQYF | TGCGCCAGCAGCTCGGGACTAGCGGGGGTTGAGACCCAGTACTTC
- | TRBJ2-1 | TRBV7-8 | TRBD2 | CASSLLLAGPGIVPQVNEQFF | TGTGCCAGCAGCTTATTGCTAGCGGGACCGGGGATAGTGCCCCAGGTCAATGAGCAGTTCTTC
few | TRBJ2-1 | TRBV7-2 | - | CASSLNSYNEQFF | TGTGCCAGCAGCTTAAACTCTTACAATGAGCAGTTCTTC
few | TRBJ1-3 | TRBV14 | - | CASSQVVNSLGNTIYF | TGTGCCAGCAGCCAAGTGGTGAATTCCCTGGGAAACACCATATATTTT
- | TRBJ2-2 | TRBV15 | - | CATSTFVPGELFF | TGTGCCACCAGCACCTTCGTCCCCGGGGAGCTGTTTTTT
- | TRBJ2-2 | TRBV5-6 | - | CASSLPGVKNTGELFF | TGTGCCAGCAGCTTGCCGGGGGTGAAGAACACCGGGGAGCTGTTTTTT
- | TRBJ1-2 | TRBV6-5 | - | CASSYSTASSGYTF | TGTGCCAGCAGTTACTCGACTGCGAGCAGTGGCTACACCTTC
- | TRBJ2-1 | TRBV6-1 | - | CASSDPSQLAPFRREQFF | TGTGCCAGCAGTGACCCCAGCCAGCTAGCGCCGTTCCGGAGGGAGCAGTTCTTC
few | TRBJ1-5 | TRBV6-6 | - | CASSYRGDFSNQPQHF | TGTGCCAGCAGTTATCGGGGAGACTTTAGCAATCAGCCCCAGCATTTT